This T cell receptor beta chain is drawn from a study of CD8 T cells in Susac syndrome. This CDR3 contains 12 residues. Trimming stripped 6 bases from V and 4 bases from J, with 9 bases between. In germline, CDR1 is MNHEY, CDR2 SMNVEV (reference sequence). Negative magnetic isolation gave CD8+ and CD4+ cells; FACS enriched CD8+ TEMRA. About 0.5 to 1 ug RNA was reverse transcribed with random hexamers. The immunoSEQ assay covered 54 Vbeta and 13 Jbeta segments for CDR3. TCRdb redid the calling of the immunoSEQ multiplex PCR reads with MiXCR, one entry per CDR3 protein. This sample has about 200,000 distinct CDR3 sequences; 90% to 95% occur once, and the top ten carry around 0.1%.

This sequence joins TRBV27 and TRBJ1-1, with no clear D. What was sequenced was CD4+ T cells from PBMCs. The clonotype originates from a human donor in good health. The CDR3 spells CASRTGSTEAFF. As DNA, the CDR3 is TGTGCCAGCAGAACTGGGAGCACTGAAGCTTTCTTT.